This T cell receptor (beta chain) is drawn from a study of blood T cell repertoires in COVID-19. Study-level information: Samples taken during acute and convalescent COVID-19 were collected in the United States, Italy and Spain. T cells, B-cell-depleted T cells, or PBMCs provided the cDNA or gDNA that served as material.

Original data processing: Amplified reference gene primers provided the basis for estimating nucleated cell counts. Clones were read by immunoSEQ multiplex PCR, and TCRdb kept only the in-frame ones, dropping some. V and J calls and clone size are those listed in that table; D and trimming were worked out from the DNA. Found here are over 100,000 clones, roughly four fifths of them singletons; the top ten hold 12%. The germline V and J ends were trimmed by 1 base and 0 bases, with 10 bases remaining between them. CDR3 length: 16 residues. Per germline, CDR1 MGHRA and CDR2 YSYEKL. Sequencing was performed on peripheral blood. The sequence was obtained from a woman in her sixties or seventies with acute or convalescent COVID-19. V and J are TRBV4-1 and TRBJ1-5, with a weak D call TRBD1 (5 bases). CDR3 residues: CASSQVSGSSNQPQHF. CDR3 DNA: TGCGCCAGCAGCCAAGTGTCAGGGTCTAGCAATCAGCCCCAGCATTTT.